This passage covers 25 T cell receptor beta chains from one sample sequenced in a study of patients and donors after allogeneic stem cell transplantation. TCRdb recomputed calls from the RT-PCR reads with MiXCR, one row per CDR3 protein. The data contain about a million distinct CDR3 sequences, over 15% of them singletons. The sequenced material came from blood, either unsorted or a sorted T cell fraction (not recorded which). The receptors were sampled from a human donor who was either an allogeneic HSCT recipient or a stem cell or donor lymphocyte infusion donor (not recorded which). It is not recorded whose cells these are; they may come from a transplant donor.

V and J are TRBV20-1 and TRBJ2-5, with 10 bases lining up with TRBD2. CDR3 length: 14 amino acids. Looked up from germline, CDR1 is DFQATT and CDR2 is SNEGSKA (reference sequence). V gave up 6 bases and J gave up 5 bases; unmatched junction bases: 9. This CDR3 reads CSANAAGGQETQYF. The CDR3, as DNA: TGCAGTGCAAACGCAGCGGGAGGGCAGGAGACCCAGTACTTC.

The rearrangement links TRBV9 to TRBJ2-1; 14 bases are shared with TRBD2. CDR1 and CDR2 (germline): SGDLS, YYNGEE. The CDR3 spans 15 residues. Losses at the gene ends were 0 bases for V and 8 bases for J; bases not matched to a gene: 1. CDR3 DNA sequence: TGTGCCAGCAGCGTAGAGGGACTAGCGGGGGATGAGCAGTTCTTC. Encoded protein: CASSVEGLAGDEQFF.

This clonotype appeared many times. The chain carries TRBV10-3 and TRBJ1-2; TRBD1 is a possible D gene (5 bases). The length of the CDR3 is 15 residues. V lost 3 bases to trimming and J lost 7 bases, with 18 bases between them. In germline, CDR1 is ENHRY, CDR2 SYGVKD. CDR3 in amino acids: CAISEVPGSARGYTF. CDR3 bases: TGTGCCATCAGTGAAGTGCCAGGGAGTGCGCGTGGCTACACCTTC.

This clonotype has just a few counts. J is TRBJ2-7 and V is TRBV5-1; possibly TRBD2 for D (6 bases). The CDR3 runs to 16 residues. Germline values: CDR1 SGHRS, CDR2 YFSETQ. Trimming removed 1 base from V and 0 bases from J, with 14 bases in between. The CDR3 coding sequence is TGCGCCAGCAGCTTGTTCAGCGGAGGGAGCTCCTACGAGCAGTACTTC. It is translated as CASSLFSGGSSYEQYF. Based on the CDR3 plus reference TRBV5-1 and TRBJ2-7, the full variable domain is KAGVTQTPRYLIKTRGQQVTLSCSPISGHRSVSWYQQTPGQGLQFLFEYFSETQRNKGNFPGRFSGRQFSNSRSEMNVSTLELGDSALYLCASSLFSGGSSYEQYFGPGTRLTVT.

CDR3 protein: CASSFNALKETQYF. DNA for the CDR3: TGCGCCAGCAGCTTTAATGCGCTCAAAGAGACCCAGTACTTC. The chain recombines TRBV5-1 with TRBJ2-5; no reliable D call. The length of the CDR3 is 14 residues. Germline V gives CDR1 SGHRS, CDR2 YFSETQ. Trimming pared 2 bases from V and 3 bases from J, leaving 11 bases between. The full variable domain, in which reference TRBV5-1 and TRBJ2-5 provide the parts outside the CDR3, is KAGVTQTPRYLIKTRGQQVTLSCSPISGHRSVSWYQQTPGQGLQFLFEYFSETQRNKGNFPGRFSGRQFSNSRSEMNVSTLELGDSALYLCASSFNALKETQYFGPGTRLLVL.

Only a few counts were recorded for this clonotype. The chain combines TRBV12-3 or TRBV12-4 with TRBJ1-2; tentative D call: TRBD1 (6 bases). The CDR3 is 13 residues long. V lost 5 bases, J lost 3 bases, and 10 bases lay in between. The CDR3 region is CASSIPGDYGYTF. In DNA, the CDR3 is TGTGCCAGCAGTATCCCAGGGGACTATGGCTACACCTTC.

This clonotype was detected a few times. The chain uses TRBV5-1 and TRBJ2-1; TRBD1 matches at 12 bases. V was clipped by 4 bases and J by 7 bases; unmatched bases: 9. This CDR3 comprises 16 residues. From germline, CDR1 is SGHRS and CDR2 YFSETQ. The CDR3 DNA sequence: TGCGCCAGCAGCCAACCGGGACAGGGGGCAGCAAATGAGCAGTTCTTC. Amino acid sequence: CASSQPGQGAANEQFF.

This clonotype was picked up a small number of times. Here the CDR3 reads CSASLRRTGTYEQYF. The DNA of the CDR3 is TGCAGTGCTAGCTTACGAAGAACTGGGACCTACGAGCAGTACTTC. The chain couples TRBV20-1 to TRBJ2-7; unclear D gene. The CDR3 sequence is 15 residues long. The germline V and J ends were trimmed by 3 bases and 2 bases, with 17 bases remaining between them. Per germline, CDR1 DFQATT and CDR2 SNEGSKA (reference sequence).

This rearrangement joins TRBV5-6 to TRBJ2-7; no clear D. The ends were cut back, 4 bases at V and 7 bases at J, with 12 bases in the middle. Germline V gives CDR1 SGHDT, CDR2 YYEEEE. This CDR3 has 12 residues. The CDR3 DNA reads TGTGCCAGCAGCCTAAAGGCCCTGGAGCAGTACTTC. It is translated as CASSLKALEQYF.

This clonotype was found once. This chain connects TRBV7-6 to TRBJ2-6; tentatively, D is TRBD2 (5 bases). The CDR3 extends over 19 amino acids. Germline loops: CDR1 SGHVS, CDR2 FNYEAQ. V lost 5 bases to trimming and J lost 0 bases, with 20 bases between them. The DNA for the CDR3 is TGTGCCAGCAGCCGAGGGTTGGCGAATTCGTACTCTGGGGCCAACGTCCTGACTTTC. Residues: CASSRGLANSYSGANVLTF.

The rearrangement uses TRBV21-1 and TRBJ1-5. TRBV21-1 is designated a pseudogene. This CDR3 spans 14 amino acids. CDR3 sequence reads: CASSKALSGQPQHF. CDR3 sequence (DNA): TGTGCCAGCAGCAAAGCGCTCAGTGGTCAGCCCCAGCATTTT.

The genes are TRBV7-9 and TRBJ2-7; possibly TRBD1 or TRBD2 for D (5 bases each). Germline V CDR1 and CDR2: SEHNR, FQNEAQ (reference sequence). This CDR3 has 12 residues. V dropped 4 bases and J dropped 11 bases, with 15 bases sitting between them. The CDR3 coding sequence is TGTGCCAGCAGCTCCGGGACCCAGAAGGAGTACTTC. Translating gives CASSSGTQKEYF.

This clonotype showed up just a few times. The CDR3 loop reads CASSEQSGRFADTQYF. In nucleotides, the CDR3 is TGTGCCAGCAGTGAACAAAGCGGGAGGTTCGCAGATACGCAGTATTTT. V gene TRBV2 combines with J gene TRBJ2-3; 9 bases line up with TRBD2. V shed 2 bases and J 4 bases; nucleotides not matched to a gene: 7. The CDR3 consists of 16 residues. CDR1 and CDR2 (germline): SNHLY, FYNNEI.

This clonotype was observed many times. This rearrangement joins TRBV12-3 or TRBV12-4 to TRBJ2-1; a possible D gene is TRBD1 (6 bases). The V and J ends lost 6 bases and 5 bases respectively, with 20 bases between them. The CDR3 length is 16 residues. The CDR3 coding sequence is TGTGCCAGCAGGCCGAGGGGGAATGGTGAGGACAATGAGCAGTTCTTC. Amino acid sequence: CASRPRGNGEDNEQFF.

This clonotype was seen ten or more times. The chain is built from TRBV15 and TRBJ2-1; possible D gene TRBD1, 6 bases. CDR3 length: 14 residues. Trimming shortened V by 11 bases and J by 9 bases, and 23 bases separated the two germline ends. Per the germline V gene, CDR1 is LNHNV and CDR2 is YYDKDF (reference sequence). The CDR3 protein is CASLDPSRGSEQFF. CDR3 in DNA: TGTGCCTCACTAGACCCTTCAAGGGGGAGTGAGCAGTTCTTC.

This clonotype came up a few times. This chain joins TRBV6-1 and TRBJ1-5, with a tentative D call TRBD1 (6 bases). Germline V gene data show CDR1 as MNHNS and CDR2 as SASEGT. The germline V and J ends were trimmed by 7 bases and 5 bases, with 18 bases remaining between them. There are 15 residues in the CDR3. CDR3 residues: CASTPRGGAHQPQHF. DNA for the CDR3: TGTGCCAGCACCCCTCGGGGGGGGGCCCATCAGCCCCAGCATTTT.

This clonotype was counted between two and nine times. V and J are TRBV2 and TRBJ2-1; D uncertain. The germline V gene has CDR1 SNHLY and CDR2 FYNNEI. Trimming pared 3 bases from V and 4 bases from J, leaving 7 bases between. The CDR3 has 13 amino acids. In nucleotides, the CDR3 is TGTGCCAGCAGTGATTCAGAATACAATGAGCAGTTCTTC. Its protein product is CASSDSEYNEQFF. The whole variable domain, filled in from reference TRBV2 and TRBJ2-1, reads EPEVTQTPSHQVTQMGQEVILRCVPISNHLYFYWYRQILGQKVEFLVSFYNNEISEKSEIFDDQFSVERPDGSNFTLKIRSTKLEDSAMYFCASSDSEYNEQFFGPGTRLTVL.

This clonotype showed up just a few times. The rearrangement links TRBV29-1 to TRBJ1-2, with unresolved D. CDR3 length: 12 residues. The V end was cut by 6 bases, the J end by 5 bases, with 13 bases between. The germline V gene encodes CDR1 SQVTM and CDR2 ANQGSEA. Here the CDR3 reads CSVHTGGYGYTF. In DNA, the CDR3 is TGCAGCGTGCATACGGGCGGTTATGGCTACACCTTC. The full variable domain, in which reference TRBV29-1 and TRBJ1-2 provide the parts outside the CDR3, is SAVISQKPSRDICQRGTSLTIQCQVDSQVTMMFWYRQQPGQSLTLIATANQGSEATYESGFVIDKFPISRPNLTFSTLTVSNMSPEDSSIYLCSVHTGGYGYTFGSGTRLTVV.

The rearrangement uses TRBV5-1 and TRBJ2-2; D unresolved. The CDR3 runs to 14 residues. V was clipped by 2 bases and J by 6 bases, with 11 bases between them. In germline, CDR1 is SGHRS, CDR2 YFSETQ. The CDR3 loop reads CASSFSANAGELFF. The CDR3 DNA is TGCGCCAGCAGCTTTTCGGCCAATGCCGGGGAGCTGTTTTTT.

This clonotype has just a few counts. The chain employs TRBV5-1 and TRBJ1-1, with TRBD1 matching over 9 bases. The length of the CDR3 is 17 residues. Trimming at V came to 0 bases and at J to 1 base, leaving 7 bases not matched to a gene. Germline V gene data show CDR1 as SGHRS and CDR2 as YFSETQ. CDR3: CASSLAPDRGANTEAFF. CDR3 sequence (DNA): TGCGCCAGCAGCTTGGCCCCGGACAGGGGCGCGAACACTGAAGCTTTCTTT. The variable domain in full, with the rest retrieved from reference TRBV5-1 and TRBJ1-1, is KAGVTQTPRYLIKTRGQQVTLSCSPISGHRSVSWYQQTPGQGLQFLFEYFSETQRNKGNFPGRFSGRQFSNSRSEMNVSTLELGDSALYLCASSLAPDRGANTEAFFGQGTRLTVV.

This clonotype was found a few times. The chain uses TRBV5-1 and TRBJ1-4; D remains unclear. V was pared by 0 bases and J by 7 bases, with 13 bases between. The CDR3 contains 15 residues. Germline assignment: CDR1 SGHRS and CDR2 YFSETQ. The DNA of the CDR3 is TGCGCCAGCAGCTTGGATCTCCGGGGAGGTGAAAAACTGTTTTTT. The encoded protein is CASSLDLRGGEKLFF.

This clonotype was counted at least ten times. The chain links TRBV12-3 or TRBV12-4 to TRBJ2-7; 7 bases match TRBD2. V lost 6 bases to trimming and J lost 2 bases; unmatched junction nucleotides: 10. The CDR3 is 15 residues long. In nucleotides, the CDR3 is TGTGCCAGCAGCCAGCGGGGAGGCGCCCCCTACGAGCAGTACTTC. It codes for CASSQRGGAPYEQYF.

This clonotype was counted at least ten times. This chain's CDR3 is CASSLLGGYGYTF. The CDR3 DNA follows: TGTGCCAGCAGTTTGTTAGGGGGCTATGGCTACACCTTC. This chain uses TRBV12-3 or TRBV12-4 with TRBJ1-2; possibly TRBD1 for D (6 bases). Trimming left V 3 bases short and J 4 bases short, with 9 bases between. The CDR3 length is 13 residues.

The chain links TRBV20-1 to TRBJ2-3, with 9 positions matching TRBD1. The length of the CDR3 is 15 residues. Germline V gives CDR1 DFQATT, CDR2 SNEGSKA (reference sequence). V gave up 5 bases and J gave up 4 bases; unmatched junction bases: 10. CDR3 in amino acids: CSAPRFDRGADTQYF. The DNA of the CDR3 is TGCAGTGCTCCGCGGTTTGACAGGGGGGCAGATACGCAGTATTTT.

The rearrangement links TRBV4-2 to TRBJ2-1, with a possible D match to TRBD2 (5 bases). The CDR3 length is 12 residues. Germline CDR1 LGHNA, CDR2 YNFKEQ. Trimming shortened V by 0 bases and J by 11 bases, and 8 bases separated the two germline ends. Here the CDR3 reads CASSQDSGKQFF. The CDR3 DNA follows: TGTGCCAGCAGCCAAGACTCGGGGAAGCAGTTCTTC.